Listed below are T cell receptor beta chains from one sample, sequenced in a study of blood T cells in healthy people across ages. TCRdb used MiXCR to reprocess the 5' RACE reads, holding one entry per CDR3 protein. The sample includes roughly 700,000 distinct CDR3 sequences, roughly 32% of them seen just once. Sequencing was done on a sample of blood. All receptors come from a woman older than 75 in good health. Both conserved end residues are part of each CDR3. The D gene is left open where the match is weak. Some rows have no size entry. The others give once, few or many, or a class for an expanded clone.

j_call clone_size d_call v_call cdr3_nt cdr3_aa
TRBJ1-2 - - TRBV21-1 TGTGCCAGCAGGCTAAGAGGGGGGACAGGGAAAAACTATGGCTACACCTTC CASRLRGGTGKNYGYTF
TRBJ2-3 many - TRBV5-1 TGCGCCAGCAGCTTGGACACAGACACCTACACAGATACGCAGTATTTT CASSLDTDTYTDTQYF
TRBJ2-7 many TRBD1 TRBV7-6 TGTGCCAGCAGCTTAAGGTCGGGGACAGGCTCCTACGAGCAGTACTTC CASSLRSGTGSYEQYF
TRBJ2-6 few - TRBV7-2 TGTGCCAGCAGCTTATTGGCCAACGTCCTGACTTTC CASSLLANVLTF
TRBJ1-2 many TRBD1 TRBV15 TGTGCCACCAGCGCTTGGACAGGGAACTATGGCTACACCTTC CATSAWTGNYGYTF
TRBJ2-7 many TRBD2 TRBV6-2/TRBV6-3 TGTGCCAGCACGGGGGGATTCTACGAGCAGTACTTC CASTGGFYEQYF
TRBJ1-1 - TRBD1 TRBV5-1 TGCGCCAGCAGCTTGGAGACAGGGACTGAAGCTTTCTTT CASSLETGTEAFF
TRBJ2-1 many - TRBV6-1 TGTGCCAGCAGTGGGCAACTTCGAAGCTCCTACAATGAGCAGTTCTTC CASSGQLRSSYNEQFF
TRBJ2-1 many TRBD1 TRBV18 TGTGCCAGCATTCAGGGGGATGAGCAGTTCTTC CASIQGDEQFF
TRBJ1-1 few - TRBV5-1 TGCGCCAGCAGCCTAGGGACACAGAACACTGAAGCTTTCTTT CASSLGTQNTEAFF
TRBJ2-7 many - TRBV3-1 TGTGCCAGCAGCCAAGATGCGGGGCACAGGTACGAGCAGTACTTC CASSQDAGHRYEQYF
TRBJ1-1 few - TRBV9 TGTGCCTCCGGGACTATCATCGGTGAAGCTTTCTTT CASGTIIGEAFF
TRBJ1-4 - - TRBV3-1 TGTGCCAGCAGCCAAGAAGCCCCGGGGGCGCTGACTAATGAAAAACTGTTTTTT CASSQEAPGALTNEKLFF
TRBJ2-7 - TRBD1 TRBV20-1 TGCAGTGCCCTCTCCGGGACAGGGGATTACGAGCAGTACTTC CSALSGTGDYEQYF
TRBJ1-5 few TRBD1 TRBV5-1 TGCGCCAGCAGCCGCGAGGGGGCAGGGAGCAATCAGCCCCAGCATTTT CASSREGAGSNQPQHF
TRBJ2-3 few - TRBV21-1 TGTGCCAGCAGCTCCCGGACTAGCGGGGGTGGTATGAGGTGCACAGATACGCAGTATTTT CASSSRTSGGGMRCTDTQYF